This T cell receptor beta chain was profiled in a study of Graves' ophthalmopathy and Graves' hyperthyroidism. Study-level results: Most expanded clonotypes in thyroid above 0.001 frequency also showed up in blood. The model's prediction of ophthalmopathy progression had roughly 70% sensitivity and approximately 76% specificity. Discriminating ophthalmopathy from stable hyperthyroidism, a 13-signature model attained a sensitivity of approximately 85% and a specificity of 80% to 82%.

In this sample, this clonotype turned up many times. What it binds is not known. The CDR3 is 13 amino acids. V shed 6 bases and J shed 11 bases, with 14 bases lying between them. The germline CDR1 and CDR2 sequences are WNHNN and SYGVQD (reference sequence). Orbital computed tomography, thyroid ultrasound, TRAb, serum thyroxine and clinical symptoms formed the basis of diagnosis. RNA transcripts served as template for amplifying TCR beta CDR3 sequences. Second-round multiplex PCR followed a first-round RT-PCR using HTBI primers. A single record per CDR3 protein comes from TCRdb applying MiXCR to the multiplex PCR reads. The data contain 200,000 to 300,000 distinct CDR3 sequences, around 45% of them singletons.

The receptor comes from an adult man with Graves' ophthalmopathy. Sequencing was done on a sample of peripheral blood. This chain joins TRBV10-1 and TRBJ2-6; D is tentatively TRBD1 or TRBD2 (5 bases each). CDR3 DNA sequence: TGCGCCAGCAGCGCCGGGGCCTTCGACGTCCTGACTTTC. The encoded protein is CASSAGAFDVLTF.